Described below is a single TCR beta chain sequence and its context. The target of this receptor is not known. Per-nucleotide qualities are absent, and no much larger clonotype sits a single base away. TCRbeta CDR3 regions were amplified from genomic DNA by means of the immunoSEQ Assay, a bias-controlled multiplex PCR. The original methods were these. The number of nucleated cells in each sample was estimated from the amplification of reference gene primers within the assay. Sequence reads were collapsed and filtered to measure the absolute abundance of every unique TCRbeta CDR3 rearrangement. Productive Simpson clonality was computed per sample as the square root of Simpson's diversity index over productive rearrangements. TCRdb took this table from immuneACCESS and kept in-frame rearrangements with V and J called. Such tables lack part of the clones; where checked against another copy, unresolved V genes explain under half of the gap, and the rest is unexplained. V and J calls and clone size are copied from that table; D and trimming were computed from the DNA. Across this sample there are approximately 40,000 clones, with more than 85% seen only once. Approximately 6% of the sample belongs to the ten largest clones.

These data are taken from a study of blood T cell repertoires in COVID-19 (TCRdb year 2020). Study-wide context: The collaborator samples originated in the United States, Italy and Spain and spanned the acute and convalescent phases of COVID-19. The material from the prospective study consisted of cDNA or gDNA derived from T cells, B-cell-depleted T cells, or PBMCs. Deeply sampled blood TCRbeta repertoires from subjects exposed to, actively infected with, or recovered from COVID-19 were included in the dataset. The repertoires were released in a freely available public database intended as a resource for research on the immune response to SARS-CoV-2. The samples were drawn from two sources: the first 160 participants of the ongoing ImmuneRACE study, and fewer than 1,500 subjects contributed by 6 global collaborators. Sample metadata almost always included a de-identified subject ID, COVID-19 status, age in years and sex. HLA class I and class II types, where available, came from metadata supplied by the sample provider rather than from assay-based typing.

The V end gives up 1 base and the J end 0 bases, leaving 2 bases in the junction not matched to a gene. The CDR3 contains 18 residues, cysteine and phenylalanine counted. Solely the CDR3 DNA is kept, with 54 bases framed from the first base. In the germline V gene, CDR1 corresponds to LGHNA and CDR2 to YNFKEQ. Collaborating institutions collected whole blood in K2EDTA tubes following their own protocols. For TCRbeta analysis, collaborators shipped samples in one of three forms: frozen whole blood, isolated PBMCs, or DNA extracted from either of those sample types. General conclusions and limits of the study: Clinical and demographic metadata were provided uncurated, with the amount varying by source and participant.

The chain is assembled from TRBV4-2 and TRBJ2-2; the junction holds 13 bases that match TRBD2. The receptor's source is a woman aged 80 or older with acute or convalescent COVID-19. The specimen sequenced was peripheral blood. The CDR3 region has the sequence CASSQVGTSGANTGELFF. The bases are TGTGCCAGCAGCCAAGTTGGGACTAGCGGGGCGAACACCGGGGAGCTGTTTTTT.